This T cell receptor (beta chain) came from a study of T cells in Graves' hyperthyroidism and ophthalmopathy. TCR beta CDR3 regions were amplified from RNA. In the first-round RT-PCR of the TCR CDR3, the HTBI primer set was used. MiXCR, run by TCRdb on the multiplex PCR reads, gives a single entry per CDR3 protein. The sample contains some 570,000 distinct CDR3 sequences, approximately 15% of which appear only once. This clonotype was seen at least ten times. At one end, the junction sequence differs from germline, possibly due to a read error. The TCR originated in a woman under 30 with Graves' ophthalmopathy. The specimen sequenced was blood.

The DNA of the CDR3 is TGTGCCAGCAGCTTAGGGACTAGCGGGGGCTACGAGCAGTACTTC. Translated, it gives CASSLGTSGGYEQYF. The chain carries TRBV4-1 and TRBJ2-7; TRBD2 aligns across 14 bases. Germline lookup yields CDR1 MGHRA and CDR2 YSYEKL. The CDR3 length is 15 residues.